A selection of T cell receptor beta chains follows, all from one sample in a study of T cell repertoires in cytomegalovirus infection. Their recognized antigens are unknown. TCRdb itself ran the reads through MiXCR, one entry per CDR3 protein. The sample consists of approximately 600,000 distinct CDR3 sequences, approximately 40% of them appearing once. The specimen comprised cultured PBMCs, sampled from culture after CMV antigen stimulation. Receptors were obtained from a human donor in good health (CMV status not recorded). Some clones in this sample may be carry-over from other donors' samples. The CDR3 runs from the conserved cysteine through the conserved F or W. A D gene is named only where the DNA matches it firmly. Clone size appears in some rows only: once, few, many, or a class for an expanded clone.

abundance	d_gene	v_gene	j_gene	CDR3aa	CDR3nt
-	TRBD1	TRBV7-6	TRBJ1-1	CASSPSLGRGGMNTEAFF	TGTGCCAGCAGCCCATCCCTCGGCAGGGGGGGAATGAACACTGAAGCTTTCTTT
-	TRBD1	TRBV2	TRBJ1-1	CASSRQGPEAFF	TGTGCCAGCAGCCGACAGGGTCCTGAAGCTTTCTTT
many	-	TRBV7-8	TRBJ1-6	CASCVWQGGRNSPLHF	TGTGCCAGCTGCGTTTGGCAGGGCGGTAGGAATTCACCCCTCCACTTT
-	-	TRBV7-2	TRBJ2-5	CASSPRADSRTQYF	TGTGCCAGCAGCCCCCGGGCCGATTCCCGAACCCAGTACTTC
few	-	TRBV14	TRBJ2-2	CASSQDVPGVSGELFF	TGTGCCAGCAGCCAAGACGTCCCCGGGGTATCCGGGGAGCTGTTTTTT
many	TRBD2	TRBV7-2	TRBJ2-3	CASSPGLAADTQYF	TGTGCCAGCAGCCCTGGACTAGCAGCAGATACGCAGTATTTT
-	-	TRBV7-6	TRBJ2-2	CASSRGTIVTGELFF	TGTGCCAGCAGCAGGGGGACTATAGTTACCGGGGAGCTGTTTTTT
-	-	TRBV5-1	TRBJ1-1	CASSYGERGEITEAFF	TGCGCCAGCAGCTATGGCGAAAGGGGTGAGATCACTGAAGCTTTCTTT
few	-	TRBV6-2/TRBV6-3	TRBJ2-5	CASSYAWQGQETQYF	TGTGCCAGCAGTTACGCGTGGCAGGGACAAGAGACCCAGTACTTC
-	-	TRBV20-1	TRBJ2-7	CSAGIGSLNYEQYF	TGCAGTGCGGGGATCGGGTCCCTCAACTACGAGCAGTACTTC
few	-	TRBV7-9	TRBJ2-1	CASSLGDDYNEQFF	TGTGCCAGCAGCTTAGGGGACGACTACAATGAGCAGTTCTTC
few	-	TRBV6-5	TRBJ1-1	CASSRGTENTEAFF	TGTGCCAGCAGTAGAGGGACGGAGAACACTGAAGCTTTCTTT
-	-	TRBV4-2	TRBJ2-5	CASSQEEGSWETQYF	TGTGCCAGCAGCCAAGAGGAGGGCAGCTGGGAGACCCAGTACTTC
-	TRBD1	TRBV7-2	TRBJ2-7	CASSLSWGDRGPEQYF	TGTGCCAGCAGCTTATCGTGGGGGGACAGGGGGCCCGAGCAGTACTTC
-	-	TRBV19	TRBJ2-1	CASSMALLDEQFF	TGTGCCAGTAGTATGGCTCTCCTCGATGAGCAGTTCTTC
-	TRBD1	TRBV4-1	TRBJ2-7	CASSQLPSGQSFSYEQYF	TGCGCCAGCAGCCAACTACCGTCGGGACAGAGTTTCTCCTACGAGCAGTACTTC
many	-	TRBV7-2	TRBJ2-1	CASSLGSGGGYNEQFF	TGTGCCAGCAGCTTAGGGTCAGGTGGGGGCTACAATGAGCAGTTCTTC
-	TRBD1	TRBV7-9	TRBJ1-5	CASSLQQGSQPQHF	TGTGCCAGCAGCTTACAACAGGGGAGTCAGCCCCAGCATTTT
-	TRBD2	TRBV4-3	TRBJ2-1	CASSQGGRGSEQFF	TGCGCCAGCAGCCAAGGCGGGAGGGGCTCTGAGCAGTTCTTC
-	TRBD1	TRBV7-2	TRBJ2-2	CASSLAGLQGANSNTGELFF	TGTGCCAGCAGCTTAGCGGGTCTACAGGGGGCCAACTCCAACACCGGGGAGCTGTTTTTT
-	TRBD1	TRBV29-1	TRBJ2-1	CSVTGQTGNEQFF	TGCAGCGTCACCGGCCAGACAGGGAATGAGCAGTTCTTC
-	-	TRBV6-1	TRBJ1-3	CASKLGTGNTIYF	TGTGCCAGCAAACTCGGAACTGGAAACACCATATATTTT
many	TRBD2	TRBV12-3/TRBV12-4	TRBJ2-7	CASSRGGSYEQYF	TGTGCCTCTTCCCGGGGGGGCTCCTACGAGCAGTACTTC
-	-	TRBV10-3	TRBJ1-1	CAISVSRGTEAFF	TGTGCCATCAGTGTATCCAGGGGCACTGAAGCTTTCTTT
-	TRBD2	TRBV5-1	TRBJ2-2	CASSQDRTSLTGELFF	TGCGCCAGCAGCCAAGATCGGACTAGTCTAACCGGGGAGCTGTTTTTT
-	TRBD1	TRBV28	TRBJ1-1	CASGRVQGVTEAFF	TGTGCCAGCGGAAGAGTACAGGGGGTTACTGAAGCTTTCTTT
-	-	TRBV5-1	TRBJ2-5	CASSRWDIGTPQETQYF	TGCGCCAGCAGCAGGTGGGACATAGGAACACCTCAAGAGACCCAGTACTTC
-	-	TRBV7-4	TRBJ1-5	CASKGREGGNQPQHF	TGTGCCAGCAAGGGTCGGGAGGGAGGAAATCAGCCCCAGCATTTT
few	TRBD2	TRBV2	TRBJ2-2	CASLGGRWTGELFF	TGTGCCAGCTTAGGCGGGAGGTGGACCGGGGAGCTGTTTTTT
few	-	TRBV4-1	TRBJ2-2	CASSWAGELFF	TGCGCCAGCAGCTGGGCCGGGGAGCTGTTTTTT
many	-	TRBV7-2	TRBJ1-2	CASSRTMTGSIDGYTF	TGTGCCAGCAGCCGAACCATGACAGGTTCTATCGATGGCTACACCTTC
-	TRBD1	TRBV19	TRBJ1-4	CASSASDRAATNEKLFF	TGTGCCAGTAGTGCTTCGGACAGGGCCGCAACTAATGAAAAACTGTTTTTT
-	-	TRBV7-2	TRBJ2-3	CASSPRLRWAQYF	TGTGCCAGCAGCCCCCGACTTCGCTGGGCGCAGTATTTT
once	-	TRBV20-1	TRBJ2-6	CSAKASGANVLTF	TGCAGTGCGAAAGCCTCTGGGGCCAACGTCCTGACTTTC
many	-	TRBV7-2	TRBJ1-4	CASSLPRRGGLANEKLFF	TGTGCCAGCAGCTTACCCCGTCGCGGGGGGCTGGCTAATGAAAAACTGTTTTTT
-	-	TRBV7-4	TRBJ2-1	CASSLAGASGEQFF	TGTGCCAGCAGCTTAGCGGGGGCGTCTGGTGAGCAGTTCTTC
-	-	TRBV4-1	TRBJ2-7	CASSQTVNNPTYEQYF	TGCGCCAGCAGCCAAACAGTTAACAATCCTACCTACGAGCAGTACTTC
few	-	TRBV6-6	TRBJ1-1	CASSYGQGNTEAFF	TGTGCCAGCAGTTACGGCCAGGGGAACACTGAAGCTTTCTTT
-	-	TRBV6-2/TRBV6-3	TRBJ2-1	CASSDTREQFF	TGTGCCAGCAGTGACACTCGTGAGCAGTTCTTC
-	-	TRBV5-1	TRBJ2-5	CASSSDTSTRETQYF	TGCGCCAGCAGCTCGGACACCTCGACAAGGGAGACCCAGTACTTC
-	-	TRBV4-2	TRBJ2-2	CASSQDQGDGNTGELFF	TGTGCCAGCAGCCAAGATCAAGGGGATGGCAACACCGGGGAGCTGTTTTTT
few	-	TRBV7-9	TRBJ2-3	CASSQTPSGPSTDTQYF	TGTGCCAGCAGCCAGACACCCAGCGGACCTAGCACAGATACGCAGTATTTT
-	-	TRBV4-1	TRBJ1-6	CASSQDRNNSPLHF	TGCGCCAGCAGCCAAGATAGGAATAATTCACCCCTCCACTTT
many	TRBD1	TRBV7-2	TRBJ2-5	CASSLTGALRGTQYF	TGTGCCAGCAGCTTGACAGGGGCCCTGCGAGGGACCCAGTACTTC
many	-	TRBV7-8	TRBJ2-5	CASSSTTTRLDETQYF	TGTGCCAGCAGCTCCACTACGACAAGGCTTGACGAGACCCAGTACTTC
-	-	TRBV19	TRBJ1-3	CASIRAWGNTIYF	TGTGCCAGTATCCGCGCCTGGGGAAACACCATATATTTT
-	TRBD2	TRBV10-3	TRBJ2-3	CAISDRSERGYFTDTQYF	TGTGCCATCAGTGACCGGTCTGAGCGGGGCTACTTCACAGATACGCAGTATTTT
-	-	TRBV6-2/TRBV6-3	TRBJ2-1	CASSSDWDNEQFF	TGTGCCAGCAGTTCCGACTGGGACAATGAGCAGTTCTTC
-	TRBD2	TRBV6-2/TRBV6-3	TRBJ2-5	CASRPGLAGVETQYF	TGTGCCAGCAGACCAGGACTAGCGGGAGTGGAGACCCAGTACTTC
many	-	TRBV7-2	TRBJ1-3	CASSPGGAQAGNTIYF	TGTGCCAGCAGCCCCGGTGGGGCCCAGGCAGGAAACACCATATATTTT
-	TRBD2	TRBV20-1	TRBJ2-3	CSARSLAGVSTDTQYF	TGCAGTGCTAGATCCCTAGCGGGGGTGTCCACAGATACGCAGTATTTT
few	TRBD2	TRBV19	TRBJ2-1	CASSIAGAGGRNEQFF	TGTGCCAGTAGTATAGCGGGAGCGGGGGGCCGCAATGAGCAGTTCTTC
few	-	TRBV7-2	TRBJ1-6	CASSLVPGDSPLHF	TGTGCCAGCAGCTTAGTCCCAGGGGATTCACCCCTCCACTTT
-	-	TRBV7-2	TRBJ2-1	CASSPIPDNEQFF	TGTGCCAGCAGCCCCATCCCAGACAATGAGCAGTTCTTC